This T cell receptor (beta chain) was sequenced in a study of OX40 agonist ivuxolimab in advanced cancers. The CDR3 length is 15 residues. The method was immunoSEQ multiplex PCR; TCRdb's version includes in-frame clones alone and lacks a portion of them. Found here are about 89,000 clones, about 88% of them singletons; the top ten hold roughly 0.3%. This chain uses TRBV21-1 with TRBJ2-7; the table assigns TRBD2, which was not confirmed against the DNA. TRBV21-1 is a listed pseudogene. The source was CD4+ or CD8+ T cells sorted from blood, collected in a trial of the OX40 agonist ivuxolimab. The TCR originated in an adult with an advanced solid tumor such as melanoma, head and neck, liver or kidney cancer. In DNA, the CDR3 is TGTGCCAGCAGGACTAGCGGGGGCTTCGCCTACGAGCAGTACTTC. Amino acid sequence: CASRTSGGFAYEQYF.